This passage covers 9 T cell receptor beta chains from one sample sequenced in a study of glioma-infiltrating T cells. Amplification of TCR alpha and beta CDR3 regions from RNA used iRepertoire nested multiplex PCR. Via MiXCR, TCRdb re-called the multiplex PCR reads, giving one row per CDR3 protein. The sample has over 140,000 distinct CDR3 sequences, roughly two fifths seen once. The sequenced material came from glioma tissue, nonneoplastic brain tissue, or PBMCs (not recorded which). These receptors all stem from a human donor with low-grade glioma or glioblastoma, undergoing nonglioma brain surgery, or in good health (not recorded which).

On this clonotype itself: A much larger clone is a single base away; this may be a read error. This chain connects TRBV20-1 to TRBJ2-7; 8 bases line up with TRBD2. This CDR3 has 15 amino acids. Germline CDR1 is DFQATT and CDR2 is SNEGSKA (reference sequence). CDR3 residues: CSALAVGLASYGQYF. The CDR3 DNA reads TGCAGTGCTTTAGCCGTCGGACTAGCCTCCTACGGGCAGTACTTC.

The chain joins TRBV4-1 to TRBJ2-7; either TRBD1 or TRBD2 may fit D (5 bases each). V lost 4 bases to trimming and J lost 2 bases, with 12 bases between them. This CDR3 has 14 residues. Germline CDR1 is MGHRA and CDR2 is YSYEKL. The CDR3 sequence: CASSRDRPTYEQYF. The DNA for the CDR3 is TGCGCCAGCAGCCGGGACCGACCCACCTACGAGCAGTACTTC.

The CDR3 is CATSPNTGESYNEQFF. CDR3 in DNA: TGTGCCACCAGTCCTAATACAGGAGAATCCTACAATGAGCAGTTCTTC. The rearrangement links TRBV24-1 to TRBJ2-1; D is possibly TRBD1 (5 bases). CDR1 and CDR2 (germline): KGHDR, SFDVKD. The V gene lost 6 bases and the J gene lost 1 base, with 15 bases spanning the gap. This CDR3 spans 16 amino acids.

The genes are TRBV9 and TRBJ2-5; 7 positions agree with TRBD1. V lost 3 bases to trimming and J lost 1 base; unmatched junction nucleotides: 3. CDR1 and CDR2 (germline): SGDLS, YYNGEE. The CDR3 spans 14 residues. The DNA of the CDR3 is TGTGCCAGCAGCGAAGGGGGCCGCCAAGAGACCCAGTACTTC. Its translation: CASSEGGRQETQYF.

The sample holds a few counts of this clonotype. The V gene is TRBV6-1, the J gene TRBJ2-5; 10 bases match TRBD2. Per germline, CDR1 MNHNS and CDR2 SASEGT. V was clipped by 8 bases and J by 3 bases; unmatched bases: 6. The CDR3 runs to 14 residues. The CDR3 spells CASGVAGGEETQYF. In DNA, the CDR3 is TGTGCCAGCGGGGTAGCGGGAGGTGAAGAGACCCAGTACTTC.

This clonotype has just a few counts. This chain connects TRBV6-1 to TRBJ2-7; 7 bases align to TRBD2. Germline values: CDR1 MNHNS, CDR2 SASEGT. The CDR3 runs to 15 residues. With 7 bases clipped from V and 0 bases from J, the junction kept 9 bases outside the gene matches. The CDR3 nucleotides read TGTGCCAGCAACGTCGAGCGGGGCCCCTCCTACGAGCAGTACTTC. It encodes CASNVERGPSYEQYF.

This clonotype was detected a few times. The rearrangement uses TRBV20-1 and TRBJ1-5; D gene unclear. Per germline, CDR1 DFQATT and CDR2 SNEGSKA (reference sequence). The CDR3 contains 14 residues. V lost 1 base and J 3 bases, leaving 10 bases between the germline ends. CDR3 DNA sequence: TGCAGTGCTAGAGCCCTTACACTCAATCAGCCCCAGCATTTT. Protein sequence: CSARALTLNQPQHF.

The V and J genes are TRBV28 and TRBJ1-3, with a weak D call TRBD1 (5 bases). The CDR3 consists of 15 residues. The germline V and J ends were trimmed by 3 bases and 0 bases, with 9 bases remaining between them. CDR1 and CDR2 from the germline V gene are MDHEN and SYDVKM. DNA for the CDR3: TGTGCCAGCAGTTTCCTGGGGACCTCTGGAAACACCATATATTTT. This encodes CASSFLGTSGNTIYF.

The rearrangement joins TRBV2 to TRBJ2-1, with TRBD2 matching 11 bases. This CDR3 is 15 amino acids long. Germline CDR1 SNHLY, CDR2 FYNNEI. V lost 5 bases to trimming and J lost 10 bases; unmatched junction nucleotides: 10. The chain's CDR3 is CASSSLTSGVGEQFF. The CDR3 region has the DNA TGTGCCAGCAGTTCCCTGACTAGCGGGGTGGGGGAGCAGTTCTTC.